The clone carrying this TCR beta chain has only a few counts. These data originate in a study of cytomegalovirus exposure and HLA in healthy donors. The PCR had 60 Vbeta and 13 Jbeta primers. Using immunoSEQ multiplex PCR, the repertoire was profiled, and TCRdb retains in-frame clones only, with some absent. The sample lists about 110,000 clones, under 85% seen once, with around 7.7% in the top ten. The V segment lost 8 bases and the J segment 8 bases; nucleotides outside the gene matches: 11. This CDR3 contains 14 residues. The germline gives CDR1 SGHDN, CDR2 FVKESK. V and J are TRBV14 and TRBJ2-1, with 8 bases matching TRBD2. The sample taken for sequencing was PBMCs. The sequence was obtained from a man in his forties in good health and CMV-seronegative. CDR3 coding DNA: TGTGCCAGCGCGCGGGGGGCGCGTAGCGATGAGCAGTTCTTC. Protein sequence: CASARGARSDEQFF.